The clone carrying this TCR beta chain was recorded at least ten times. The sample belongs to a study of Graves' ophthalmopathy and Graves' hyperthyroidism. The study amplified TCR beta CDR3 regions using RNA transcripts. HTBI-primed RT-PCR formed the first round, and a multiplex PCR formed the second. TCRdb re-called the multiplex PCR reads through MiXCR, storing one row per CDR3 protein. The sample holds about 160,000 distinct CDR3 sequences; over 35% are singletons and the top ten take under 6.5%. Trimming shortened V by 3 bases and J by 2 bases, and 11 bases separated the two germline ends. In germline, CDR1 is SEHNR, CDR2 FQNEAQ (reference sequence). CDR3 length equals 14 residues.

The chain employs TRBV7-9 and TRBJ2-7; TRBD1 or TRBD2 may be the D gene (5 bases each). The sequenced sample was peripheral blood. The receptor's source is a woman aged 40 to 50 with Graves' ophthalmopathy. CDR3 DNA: TGTGCCAGCAGCTTGGGACCGCACCCCTACGAGCAGTACTTC. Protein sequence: CASSLGPHPYEQYF. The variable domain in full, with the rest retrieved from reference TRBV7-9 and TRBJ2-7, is DTGVSQNPRHKITKRGQNVTFRCDPISEHNRLYWYRQTLGQGPEFLTYFQNEAQLEKSRLLSDRFSAERPKGSFSTLEIQRTEQGDSAMYLCASSLGPHPYEQYFGPGTRLTVT.